The rows below give T cell receptor beta chains drawn from one sample of a study of control samples from healthy donors and cancer patients. Profiled with immunoSEQ multiplex PCR; TCRdb holds only in-frame clones, not every one. The sample has tens of thousands of clones; almost 85% are singletons. Sequenced sample: blood. The source is a woman aged 55-69 years in good health. The CDR3 runs from the conserved cysteine through the conserved F or W. The D gene is left open where the match is weak. Size tells how often a clone was seen (once, few, many) or the class of an expanded clone, and some rows leave it out.

d_call | j_call | v_call | clone_size | cdr3_nt | cdr3_aa
TRBD1 | TRBJ2-7 | TRBV3-1/TRBV3-2 | few | TGTGCCAGCAGCCAAGAAAGGGGACAGACCCACGAGCAGTACTTC | CASSQERGQTHEQYF
- | TRBJ2-1 | TRBV7-9 | - | TGTGCCAGCAGATTGAAAACTCCGGTGTACAATGAGCAGTTCTTC | CASRLKTPVYNEQFF
TRBD1 | TRBJ2-4 | TRBV7-9 | - | TGTGCCAGCAGTCCATCCGCGGGACAGGGTGGGAACATTCAGTACTTC | CASSPSAGQGGNIQYF
- | TRBJ1-3 | TRBV27 | many | TGTGCCACCCTGGTGGGCTCTGGAAACACCATATATTTT | CATLVGSGNTIYF
TRBD1 | TRBJ1-2 | TRBV3-1/TRBV3-2 | - | TGTGCCAGCAGCCACCGAGATAGGGACAGGGATGAGGTAGACTATGGCTACACCTTC | CASSHRDRDRDEVDYGYTF
- | TRBJ1-6 | TRBV13 | - | TGTGCCAGCAGCTTTTGGGATTCGGATTCACCCCTCCACTTT | CASSFWDSDSPLHF
- | TRBJ1-5 | TRBV29-1 | - | TGCAGCGGCGGAAACGTCAATCAGCCCCAGCATTTT | CSGGNVNQPQHF
- | TRBJ2-5 | TRBV6-1 | - | TGTGCCAGCAGTGAAAGTTACAGAAGGGGAGTGGAGACCCAGTACTTC | CASSESYRRGVETQYF
TRBD2 | TRBJ2-3 | TRBV6-1 | - | TGTGCCAGCAGTGAAGGACTAGCGTACACAGATACGCAGTATTTT | CASSEGLAYTDTQYF
- | TRBJ1-1 | TRBV11-1 | few | TGTGCCAGCAGCCCAATGCTGGGGGACACTGAAGCTTTCTTT | CASSPMLGDTEAFF
- | TRBJ2-4 | TRBV28 | - | TGTGCCAGCAGTGTAGCGGCAACCTTAGCCAAAAACATTCAGTACTTC | CASSVAATLAKNIQYF
- | TRBJ1-6 | TRBV6-5 | - | TGTGCCAGCAGACCCCAGGGGATTAATTCACCCCTCCACTTT | CASRPQGINSPLHF
TRBD1 | TRBJ2-1 | TRBV6-5 | - | TGTGCCAGCAGTAAGACAGGGGGATCCTACAATGAGCAGTTCTTC | CASSKTGGSYNEQFF
- | TRBJ1-2 | TRBV6-5 | few | TGTGCCAGCGGGGGACATGAGGGAGGCTACACCTTC | CASGGHEGGYTF
- | TRBJ2-2 | TRBV9 | - | TGTGCCAGCAGCCCCGTAGCGGTTCTCACCGGGGAGCTGTTTTTT | CASSPVAVLTGELFF
TRBD1 | TRBJ1-2 | TRBV5-1 | - | TGCGCCAGCAGCTCAACAGGGGAATGGGGCTACACCTTC | CASSSTGEWGYTF
TRBD1 | TRBJ2-1 | TRBV28 | - | TGTGCCAGCAGTTGGACAGGGGAGGGTTTCAGCAATGAGCAGTTCTTC | CASSWTGEGFSNEQFF
- | TRBJ1-3 | TRBV5-1 | - | TGCGCCAGCAGCTTGGGCCCACAGACAGGATCTGGAAACACCATATATTTT | CASSLGPQTGSGNTIYF
TRBD1 | TRBJ1-2 | TRBV2 | once | TGTGCCAGCAGTGGAGGGGACAGGTCTAGAGACTATGGCTACACCTTC | CASSGGDRSRDYGYTF
TRBD1 | TRBJ1-5 | TRBV28 | - | TGTGCCAGCACAAACAGGGGGCACAATCAGCCCCAGCATTTT | CASTNRGHNQPQHF
- | TRBJ1-2 | TRBV15 | - | TGTGCCACCAGCCCAGGAGGGAGGGAGAGCTATGGCTACACCTTC | CATSPGGRESYGYTF
TRBD1 | TRBJ2-7 | TRBV2 | - | TGTGCCAGCAGTAAGGGGGCCTTAGGCAACGAGCAGTACTTC | CASSKGALGNEQYF
TRBD1 | TRBJ2-7 | TRBV27 | - | TGTGCCAGCAGTTTAGAGCGGGACAGGGCCCCCTACGAGCAGTACTTC | CASSLERDRAPYEQYF
- | TRBJ2-5 | TRBV13 | - | TGTGCCAGCAGCTTCCCCCAGGGGGGGAACAAAGAGACCCAGTACTTC | CASSFPQGGNKETQYF
- | TRBJ1-2 | TRBV15 | - | TGTGCCACCAGCAGATTGGGGGTTGCTGGCTACACCTTC | CATSRLGVAGYTF
- | TRBJ2-7 | TRBV7-2 | - | TGTGCCAGCAGCTTAGACAATTCAGGGGTCCGCGAGCAGTACTTC | CASSLDNSGVREQYF
- | TRBJ2-1 | TRBV18 | - | TGTGCCAGCTCACCCCTCACTAGGAACAATGAGCAGTTCTTC | CASSPLTRNNEQFF
- | TRBJ2-5 | TRBV12-3/TRBV12-4 | - | TGTGCCAGCAGCCGCCAAAAAGGGACCCAGTACTTC | CASSRQKGTQYF